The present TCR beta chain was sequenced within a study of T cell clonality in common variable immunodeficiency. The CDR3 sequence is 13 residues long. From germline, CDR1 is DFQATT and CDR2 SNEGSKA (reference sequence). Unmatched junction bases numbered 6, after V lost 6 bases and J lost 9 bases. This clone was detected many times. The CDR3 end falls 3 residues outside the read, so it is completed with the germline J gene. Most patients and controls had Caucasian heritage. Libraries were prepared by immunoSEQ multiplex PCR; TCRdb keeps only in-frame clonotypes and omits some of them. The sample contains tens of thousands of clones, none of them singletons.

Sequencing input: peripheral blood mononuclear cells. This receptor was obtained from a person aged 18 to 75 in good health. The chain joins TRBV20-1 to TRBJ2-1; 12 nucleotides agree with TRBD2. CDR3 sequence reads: CSAPATSGGEQFF. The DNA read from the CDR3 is TGCAGTGCCCCGGCGACTAGCGGGGGTGAG.